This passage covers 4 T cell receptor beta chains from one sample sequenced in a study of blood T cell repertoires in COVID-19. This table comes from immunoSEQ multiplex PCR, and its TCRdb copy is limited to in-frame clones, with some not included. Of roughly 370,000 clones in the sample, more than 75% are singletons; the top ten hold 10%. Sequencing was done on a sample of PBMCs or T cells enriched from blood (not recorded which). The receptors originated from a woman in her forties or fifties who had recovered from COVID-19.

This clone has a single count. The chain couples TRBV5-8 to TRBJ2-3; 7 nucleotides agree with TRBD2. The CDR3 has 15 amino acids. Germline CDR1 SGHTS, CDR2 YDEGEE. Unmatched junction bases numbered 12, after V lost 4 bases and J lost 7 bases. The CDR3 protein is CASSRGEGLVNTQYF. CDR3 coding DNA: TGTGCCAGCAGCCGCGGGGAGGGGCTTGTGAATACGCAGTATTTT.

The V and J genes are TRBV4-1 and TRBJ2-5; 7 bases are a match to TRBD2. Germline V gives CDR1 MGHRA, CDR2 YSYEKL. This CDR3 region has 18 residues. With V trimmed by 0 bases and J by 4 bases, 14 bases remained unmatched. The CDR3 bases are TGCGCCAGCAGCCAAGAAGTGTTAGGCGGGGGAGTCCCAGAGACCCAGTACTTC. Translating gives CASSQEVLGGGVPETQYF.

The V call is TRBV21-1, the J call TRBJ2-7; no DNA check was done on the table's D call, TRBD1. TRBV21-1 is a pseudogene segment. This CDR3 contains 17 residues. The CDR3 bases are TGTGCCAGCAGCAAGGACAGTTTTCCTATGAGATCGGTCGGGCAGTACTTC. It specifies CASSKDSFPMRSVGQYF.

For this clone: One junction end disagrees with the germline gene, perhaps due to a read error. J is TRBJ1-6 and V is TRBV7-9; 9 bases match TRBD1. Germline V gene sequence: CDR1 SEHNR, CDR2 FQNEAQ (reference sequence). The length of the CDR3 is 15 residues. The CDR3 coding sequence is TGTGCCAGCAGCCCCCAGGGACAGGGTAATCCACCCCTCCACTTT. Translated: CASSPQGQGNPPLHF.